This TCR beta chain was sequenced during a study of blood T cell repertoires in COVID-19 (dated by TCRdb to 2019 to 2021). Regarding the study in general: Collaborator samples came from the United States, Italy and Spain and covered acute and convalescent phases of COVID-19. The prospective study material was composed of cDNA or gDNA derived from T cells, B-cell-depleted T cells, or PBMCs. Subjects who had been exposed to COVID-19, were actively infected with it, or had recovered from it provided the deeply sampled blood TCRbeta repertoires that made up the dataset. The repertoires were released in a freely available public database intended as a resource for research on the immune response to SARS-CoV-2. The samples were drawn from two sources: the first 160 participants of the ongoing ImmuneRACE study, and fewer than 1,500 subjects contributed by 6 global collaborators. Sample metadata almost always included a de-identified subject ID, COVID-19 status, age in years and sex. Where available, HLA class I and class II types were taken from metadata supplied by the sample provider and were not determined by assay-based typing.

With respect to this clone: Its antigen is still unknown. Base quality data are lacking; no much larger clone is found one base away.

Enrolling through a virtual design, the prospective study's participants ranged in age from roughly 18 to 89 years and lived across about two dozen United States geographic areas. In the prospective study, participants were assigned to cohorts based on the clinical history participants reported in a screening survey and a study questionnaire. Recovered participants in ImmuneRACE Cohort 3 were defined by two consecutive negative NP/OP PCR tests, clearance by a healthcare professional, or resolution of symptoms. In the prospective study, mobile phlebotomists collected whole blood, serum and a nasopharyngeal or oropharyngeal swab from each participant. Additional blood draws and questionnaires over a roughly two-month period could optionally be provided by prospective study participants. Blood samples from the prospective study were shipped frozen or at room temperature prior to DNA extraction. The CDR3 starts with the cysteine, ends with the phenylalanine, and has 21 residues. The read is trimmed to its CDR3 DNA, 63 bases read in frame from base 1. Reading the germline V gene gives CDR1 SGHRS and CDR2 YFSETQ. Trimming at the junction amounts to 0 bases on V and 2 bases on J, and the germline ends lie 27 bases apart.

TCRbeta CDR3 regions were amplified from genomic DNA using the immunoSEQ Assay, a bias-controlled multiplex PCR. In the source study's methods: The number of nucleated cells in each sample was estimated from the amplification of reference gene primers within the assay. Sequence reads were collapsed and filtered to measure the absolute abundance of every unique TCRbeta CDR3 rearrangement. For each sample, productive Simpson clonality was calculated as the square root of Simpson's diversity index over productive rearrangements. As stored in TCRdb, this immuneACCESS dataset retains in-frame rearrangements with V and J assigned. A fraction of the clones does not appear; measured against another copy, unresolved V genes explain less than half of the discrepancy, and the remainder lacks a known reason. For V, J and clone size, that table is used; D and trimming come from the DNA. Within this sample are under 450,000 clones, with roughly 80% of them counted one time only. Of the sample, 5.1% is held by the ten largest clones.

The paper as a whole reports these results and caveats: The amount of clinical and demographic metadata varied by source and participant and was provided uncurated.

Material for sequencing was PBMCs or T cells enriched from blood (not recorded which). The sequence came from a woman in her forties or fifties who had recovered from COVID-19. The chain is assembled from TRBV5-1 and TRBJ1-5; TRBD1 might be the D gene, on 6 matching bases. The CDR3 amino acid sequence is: CASSLDRAPDRWFYGNQPQHF. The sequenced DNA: TGCGCCAGCAGCTTGGACAGGGCACCCGACCGGTGGTTCTATGGCAATCAGCCCCAGCATTTT.